One sample yielded the 20 T cell receptor beta chains listed below, sequenced in a study of beta chain features in type 1 diabetes. cDNA synthesis used the whole RNA isolate, giving expressed TCRB sequences. Produced via immunoSEQ multiplex PCR; TCRdb's table is partial and in-frame only. The repertoire has about 250,000 clones, roughly 15% of them found once; the top ten carry about 0.03%. What was sequenced was naive CD4+ T cells from blood. The source is a middle-aged woman in good health.

The chain joins TRBV5-1 to TRBJ2-3, with 8 nucleotides matching TRBD2. Germline-derived CDR1 and CDR2 are SGHRS and YFSETQ. This CDR3 contains 15 residues. Trimming removed 3 bases from V and 6 bases from J; junction bases left unmatched: 9. DNA of the CDR3: TGCGCCAGCAGCTCCCAAGCGGGGGAGCGGGATACGCAGTATTTT. Translated, it gives CASSSQAGERDTQYF.

The gene calls are TRBV19 and TRBJ1-4, with D possibly being TRBD1 (5 bases). The CDR3 is 15 amino acids. In germline, CDR1 is LNHDA, CDR2 SQIVND (reference sequence). The ends were cut back, 5 bases at V and 3 bases at J, with 13 bases in the middle. The CDR3 bases are TGTGCCAGTAGTCCAAACGACAGAGCTAATGAAAAACTGTTTTTT. Protein sequence: CASSPNDRANEKLFF.

The J gene is TRBJ2-3, the V gene TRBV18; 10 positions agree with TRBD1. With V trimmed by 6 bases and J by 1 base, 7 bases remained unmatched. Germline CDR1 and CDR2: KGHSH and LQKENI. The CDR3 totals 16 residues. CDR3 loop: CASSQDRGLGTDTQYF. CDR3 DNA sequence: TGTGCCAGCTCCCAAGACAGGGGGCTGGGCACAGATACGCAGTATTTT. The complete variable domain, with remaining parts taken from reference TRBV18 and TRBJ2-3, reads NAGVMQNPRHLVRRRGQEARLRCSPMKGHSHVYWYRQLPEEGLKFMVYLQKENIIDESGMPKERFSAEFPKEGPSILRIQQVVRGDSAAYFCASSQDRGLGTDTQYFGPGTRLTVL.

This clone showed up just a few times. The rearrangement links TRBV21-1 to TRBJ2-1; the D segment call TRBD1 is taken from the table without a DNA check. TRBV21-1 constitutes a pseudogene. This CDR3 has 16 residues. The CDR3 is CASSGQGDRVDNEQFF. As DNA, the CDR3 is TGTGCCAGCAGCGGCCAAGGGGATAGGGTAGACAATGAGCAGTTCTTC.

This clone was detected a few times. This chain uses TRBV27 with TRBJ2-3, with D tentatively TRBD1 (5 bases). Trimming pared 8 bases from V and 2 bases from J, leaving 26 bases between. The V gene's germline CDR1 is MNHEY and CDR2 SMNVEV (reference sequence). The CDR3 length is 18 residues. The CDR3 DNA follows: TGTGCCAGCCACTCCCTGCCCACGTGGGGCGGCGCCACAGATACGCAGTATTTT. This gives the protein CASHSLPTWGGATDTQYF.

Details on this clone: This sample also contains other DNA sequences that code for the same CDR3. J is TRBJ2-5 and V is TRBV9, with TRBD2 matching 9 bases. Germline V gene lookup returns CDR1 SGDLS and CDR2 YYNGEE. The junction had 6 bases not matched to a gene; V was cut back by 0 bases and J by 3 bases. The CDR3 is made up of 16 amino acids. This CDR3 is CASSVGLAGVEETQYF. Here the CDR3 DNA reads TGTGCCAGCAGCGTAGGATTAGCGGGGGTAGAAGAGACCCAGTACTTC.

A few counts support this clone. V usage is TRBV28 and J usage is TRBJ2-6; TRBD1 aligns across 8 bases. Trimming took 8 bases from V and 0 from J; bases not matched to a gene: 3. The CDR3 contains 15 residues. Germline V gene sequence: CDR1 MDHEN, CDR2 SYDVKM. The CDR3: CASLTGGSGANVLTF. CDR3 nucleotides: TGTGCCAGCCTAACAGGGGGCTCTGGGGCCAACGTCCTGACTTTC. Full variable domain (rest looked up from reference TRBV28 and TRBJ2-6): DVKVTQSSRYLVKRTGEKVFLECVQDMDHENMFWYRQDPGLGLRLIYFSYDVKMKEKGDIPEGYSVSREKKERFSLILESASTNQTSMYLCASLTGGSGANVLTFGAGSRLTVL.

This chain uses TRBV7-9 with TRBJ2-5, with 8 positions matching TRBD1. With the DNA end fitting TRBJ2-7 better, the J assignment may be wrong. The CDR3 is made up of 15 amino acids. Looked up from germline, CDR1 is SEHNR and CDR2 is FQNEAQ (reference sequence). This chain's CDR3 is CASSLASPTGAEQYF. CDR3 coding DNA: TGTGCCAGCAGCTTAGCGTCCCCGACAGGGGCCGAGCAGTACTTC.

The rearrangement uses TRBV2 and TRBJ2-7, with D tentatively TRBD1 (5 bases). Germline loops: CDR1 SNHLY, CDR2 FYNNEI. V gave up 4 bases and J gave up 7 bases, with 11 bases separating them. The CDR3 has 12 amino acids. DNA for the CDR3: TGTGCCAGCAGTGTGGAAGCAGGGGAGCAGTACTTC. Translating gives CASSVEAGEQYF.

The V and J genes are TRBV27 and TRBJ2-7; 9 bases line up with TRBD1. The germline CDR1 and CDR2 sequences are MNHEY and SMNVEV (reference sequence). The CDR3 has 15 amino acids. The trim removed 5 bases at V and 4 bases at J, leaving 9 bases unmatched. Here the CDR3 reads CASSGTRQGDYEQYF. CDR3 in DNA: TGTGCCAGCAGTGGAACCCGACAGGGGGATTACGAGCAGTACTTC.

The CDR3 region has the DNA TGTGCCACCAGCAGAGATCTAACATCGCGACTAGCGGGGGGAAGGCGAGCCAAAAACATTCAGTACTTC. Its translation is CATSRDLTSRLAGGRRAKNIQYF. The rearrangement uses TRBV15 and TRBJ2-4; TRBD2 matches 13 bases. The CDR3 is 23 residues long. CDR1 and CDR2 (germline): LNHNV, YYDKDF (reference sequence). V lost 0 bases to trimming and J lost 0 bases; unmatched junction nucleotides: 17.

The chain links TRBV21-1 to TRBJ2-7; the D segment call TRBD2 is taken from the table without a DNA check. TRBV21-1 represents a pseudogene. The CDR3 contains 13 residues. The DNA for the CDR3 is TGTGCCAGCAGCCTCGATAAGAGGCACGAGCAGTACTTC. Its translation is CASSLDKRHEQYF.

The gene calls are TRBV6-5 and TRBJ2-1; D remains unclear. Per germline, CDR1 MNHEY and CDR2 SVGAGI. V was clipped by 5 bases and J by 5 bases, with 7 bases between them. This CDR3 comprises 12 residues. CDR3 nucleotide sequence: TGTGCCAGCAGTGCACAGAACAATGAGCAGTTCTTC. Amino acid sequence: CASSAQNNEQFF.

The rearrangement joins TRBV9 to TRBJ2-2, with D possibly TRBD2 on 6 matching bases. Trimming took off 6 bases at V and 3 bases at J, with 18 bases between the two ends. Per germline, CDR1 SGDLS and CDR2 YYNGEE. CDR3 length: 16 residues. As DNA, the CDR3 is TGTGCCAGCAACCCATTAGGGGACTTAGACACCGGGGAGCTGTTTTTT. Protein sequence: CASNPLGDLDTGELFF. Drawing the rest from reference TRBV9 and TRBJ2-2, the complete variable domain is DSGVTQTPKHLITATGQRVTLRCSPRSGDLSVYWYQQSLDQGLQFLIQYYNGEERAKGNILERFSAQQFPDLHSELNLSSLELGDSALYFCASNPLGDLDTGELFFGEGSRLTVL.

This clone has only a few counts. In DNA, the CDR3 is TGCGCCAGCAGCTTACCCCGGACAGGGATTGGCTCCAATGAGCAGTTCTTC. Residues: CASSLPRTGIGSNEQFF. The chain recombines TRBV5-1 with TRBJ2-1; 8 positions match TRBD1. This CDR3 has 17 residues. Trimming took 2 bases from V and 6 from J; bases not matched to a gene: 13. The V gene's germline CDR1 is SGHRS and CDR2 YFSETQ. The variable domain in full, completed from reference TRBV5-1 and TRBJ2-1, reads KAGVTQTPRYLIKTRGQQVTLSCSPISGHRSVSWYQQTPGQGLQFLFEYFSETQRNKGNFPGRFSGRQFSNSRSEMNVSTLELGDSALYLCASSLPRTGIGSNEQFFGPGTRLTVL.

The chain links TRBV29-1 to TRBJ2-3, with 9 positions matching TRBD2. V shed 6 bases, J shed 7 bases, and the junction held 14 bases outside the gene matches. This CDR3 spans 15 amino acids. Germline values: CDR1 SQVTM, CDR2 ANQGSEA. The CDR3 DNA is TGCAGCGTCGCCTTTAGCGGGGGTGATCGAAATACGCAGTATTTT. Translating gives CSVAFSGGDRNTQYF.

In its sample, this clone was seen a few times. V and J are TRBV19 and TRBJ2-6; maybe TRBD1 (6 bases). Germline V gene lookup returns CDR1 LNHDA and CDR2 SQIVND (reference sequence). The germline V and J ends were trimmed by 0 bases and 1 base, with 7 bases remaining between them. CDR3 length: 16 amino acids. The CDR3 loop reads CASSIEGGSGANVLTF. In DNA form, the CDR3 reads TGTGCCAGTAGTATAGAAGGGGGTTCTGGGGCCAACGTCCTGACTTTC. Combining the CDR3 with reference TRBV19 and TRBJ2-6 gives the whole variable domain DGGITQSPKYLFRKEGQNVTLSCEQNLNHDAMYWYRQDPGQGLRLIYYSQIVNDFQKGDIAEGYSVSREKKESFPLTVTSAQKNPTAFYLCASSIEGGSGANVLTFGAGSRLTVL.

This clone occurred a few times. The rearrangement uses TRBV18 and TRBJ1-6; D remains ambiguous. Germline V gene lookup returns CDR1 KGHSH and CDR2 LQKENI. Trimming left V 2 bases short and J 7 bases short, with 12 bases between. The CDR3 runs 15 residues. The CDR3, as DNA: TGTGCCAGCTCACCAAGCCGACAATTCAATTCACCCCTCCACTTT. Translation gives CASSPSRQFNSPLHF.

This clone turned up a few times. The chain is built from TRBV29-1 and TRBJ2-2; possibly TRBD2 for D (5 bases). The V and J ends lost 6 bases and 7 bases respectively, with 18 bases between them. Germline V CDR1 and CDR2: SQVTM, ANQGSEA. This CDR3 has 14 residues. CDR3 sequence: CSVRGGSLVGELFF. The CDR3 nucleotides read TGCAGCGTACGGGGTGGCTCGTTGGTCGGGGAGCTGTTTTTT.

The chain links TRBV2 to TRBJ2-3; TRBD1 matches at 8 bases. Germline CDR1 and CDR2: SNHLY and FYNNEI. J lost 4 bases, V lost 6 bases, and 21 bases had no gene match. The CDR3 runs to 19 residues. This chain's CDR3 is CASRTGTGWNYAVPDTQYF. The CDR3 bases are TGTGCCAGCAGGACCGGGACAGGATGGAACTACGCTGTCCCAGATACGCAGTATTTT.